This T cell receptor beta chain comes out of a study of radiation and T cells in renal cell carcinoma. Across the whole study: Nephrectomy followed 15 Gy stereotactic body radiation by 4 weeks. Points from the study as a whole: Top tumor clonotypes rose in blood 2 weeks post-radiation, then contracted.

Germline V gene lookup returns CDR1 MNHNS and CDR2 SASEGT. The CDR3 spans 22 residues. V lost 0 bases, J lost 5 bases, and 32 bases lay in between. Profiled with immunoSEQ multiplex PCR; TCRdb holds only in-frame clones, not every one. In the table there are under 25,000 clones, about 80% of which are singletons. Time point described: baseline pretreatment blood. Treatment here: 15 Gy SBRT to primary tumor, nephrectomy 4 weeks later. Radiation-treated patients gave blood at baseline, week 2 and week 4. The tumor was a clear cell renal cell carcinoma. As concerns this clone: Its antigen is currently unknown.

The receptor's source is a man aged 55-75 years with renal cell carcinoma. The V gene is TRBV6-1, the J gene TRBJ2-1; perhaps D is TRBD1 or TRBD2 (5 bases each). The sample was blood, taken from a patient whose treatment included radiotherapy and nephrectomy. The CDR3 DNA is TGTGCCAGCAGTGAAGCGCGAGTTCGGCCGGGGCGAGGGAAAAATGGAAACAATGAGCAGTTCTTC. Its translation: CASSEARVRPGRGKNGNNEQFF.